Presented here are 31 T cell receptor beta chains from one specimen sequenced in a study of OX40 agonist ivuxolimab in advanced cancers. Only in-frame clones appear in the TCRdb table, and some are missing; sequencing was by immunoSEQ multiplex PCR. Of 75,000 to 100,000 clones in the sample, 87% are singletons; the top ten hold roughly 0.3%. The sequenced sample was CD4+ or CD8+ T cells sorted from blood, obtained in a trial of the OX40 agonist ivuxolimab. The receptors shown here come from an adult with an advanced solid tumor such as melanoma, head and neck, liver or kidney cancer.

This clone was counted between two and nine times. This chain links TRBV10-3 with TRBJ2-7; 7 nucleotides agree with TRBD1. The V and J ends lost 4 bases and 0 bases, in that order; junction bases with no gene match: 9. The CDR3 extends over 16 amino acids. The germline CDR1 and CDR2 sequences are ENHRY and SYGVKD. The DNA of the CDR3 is TGTGCCATCAGTGCAAACCAGGGGGTTAACTCCTACGAGCAGTACGTC. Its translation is CAISANQGVNSYEQYV.

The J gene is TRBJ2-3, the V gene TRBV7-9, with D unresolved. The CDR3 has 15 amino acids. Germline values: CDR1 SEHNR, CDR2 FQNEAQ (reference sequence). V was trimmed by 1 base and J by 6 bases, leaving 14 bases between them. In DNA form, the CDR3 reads TGTGCCAGCAGCTTAGTGTCCAACCGGCCCGATACGCAGTATTTT. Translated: CASSLVSNRPDTQYF.

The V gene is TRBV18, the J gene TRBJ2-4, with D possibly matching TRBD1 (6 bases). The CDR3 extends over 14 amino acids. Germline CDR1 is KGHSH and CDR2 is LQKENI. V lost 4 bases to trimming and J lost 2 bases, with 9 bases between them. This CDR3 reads CASSLDSSKNIQYF. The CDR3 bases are TGTGCCAGCTCACTGGACAGCTCCAAAAACATTCAGTACTTC.

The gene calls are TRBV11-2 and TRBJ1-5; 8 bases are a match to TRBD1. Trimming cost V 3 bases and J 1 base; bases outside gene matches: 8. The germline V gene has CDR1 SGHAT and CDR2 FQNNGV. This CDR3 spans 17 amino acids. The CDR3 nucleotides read TGTGCCAGCAGCTTCGGACAGGGTTCCGTAAGCAATCAGCCCCAGCATTTT. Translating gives CASSFGQGSVSNQPQHF.

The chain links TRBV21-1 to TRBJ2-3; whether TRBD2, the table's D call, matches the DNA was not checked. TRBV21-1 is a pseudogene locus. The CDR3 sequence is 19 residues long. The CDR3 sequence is CASSKDREGTDGATDTQYF. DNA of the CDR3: TGTGCCAGCAGCAAAGACAGGGAGGGCACCGATGGGGCCACAGATACGCAGTATTTT.

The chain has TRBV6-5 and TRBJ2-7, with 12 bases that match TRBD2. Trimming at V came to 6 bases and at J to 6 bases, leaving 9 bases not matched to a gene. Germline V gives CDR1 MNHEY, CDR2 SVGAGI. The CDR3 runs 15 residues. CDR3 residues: CASSLTSGRPSEQYF. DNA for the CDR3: TGTGCCAGCAGCCTAACTAGCGGGAGGCCCAGCGAGCAGTACTTC.

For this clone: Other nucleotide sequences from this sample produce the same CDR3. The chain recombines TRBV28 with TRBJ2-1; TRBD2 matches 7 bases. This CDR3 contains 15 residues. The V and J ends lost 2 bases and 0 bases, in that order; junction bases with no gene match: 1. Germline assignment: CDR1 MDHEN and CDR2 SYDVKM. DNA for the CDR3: TGTGCCAGCAGTTTAGGCGGGAGCTCCTACAATGAGCAGTTCTTC. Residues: CASSLGGSSYNEQFF.

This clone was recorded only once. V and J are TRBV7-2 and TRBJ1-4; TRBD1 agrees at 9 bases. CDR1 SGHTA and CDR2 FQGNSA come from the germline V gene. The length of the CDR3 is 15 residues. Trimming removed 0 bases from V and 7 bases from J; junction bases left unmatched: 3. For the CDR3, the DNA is TGTGCCAGCAGCTTAGCAGGGACAGGGTCTGAAAAACTGTTTTTT. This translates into CASSLAGTGSEKLFF.

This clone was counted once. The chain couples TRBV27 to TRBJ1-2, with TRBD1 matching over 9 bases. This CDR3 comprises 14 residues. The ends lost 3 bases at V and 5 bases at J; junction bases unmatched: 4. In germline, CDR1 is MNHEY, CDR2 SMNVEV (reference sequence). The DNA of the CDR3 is TGTGCCAGCAGTTTTTTGGACAGGGGTTATGGCTACACCTTC. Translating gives CASSFLDRGYGYTF.

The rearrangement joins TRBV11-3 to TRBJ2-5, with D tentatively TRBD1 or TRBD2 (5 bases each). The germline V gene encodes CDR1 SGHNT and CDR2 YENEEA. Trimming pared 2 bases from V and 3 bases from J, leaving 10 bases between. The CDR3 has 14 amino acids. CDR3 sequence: CASSLLGEKETQYF. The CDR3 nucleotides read TGTGCCAGCAGCTTATTAGGGGAGAAAGAGACCCAGTACTTC.

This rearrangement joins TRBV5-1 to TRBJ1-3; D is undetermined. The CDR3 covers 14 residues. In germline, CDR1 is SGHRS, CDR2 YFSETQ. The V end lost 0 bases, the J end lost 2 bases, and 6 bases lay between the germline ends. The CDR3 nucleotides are TGCGCCAGCAGCTTGGGTGATGCTGGAAACACCATATATTTT. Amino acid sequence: CASSLGDAGNTIYF.

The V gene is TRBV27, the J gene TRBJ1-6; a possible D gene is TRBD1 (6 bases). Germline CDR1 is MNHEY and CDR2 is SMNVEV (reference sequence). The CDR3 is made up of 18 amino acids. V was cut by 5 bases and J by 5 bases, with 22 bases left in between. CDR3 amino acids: CASSPIPLDRIDNSPLHF. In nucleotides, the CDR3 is TGTGCCAGCAGTCCCATTCCTCTGGACAGAATTGATAATTCACCCCTCCACTTT.

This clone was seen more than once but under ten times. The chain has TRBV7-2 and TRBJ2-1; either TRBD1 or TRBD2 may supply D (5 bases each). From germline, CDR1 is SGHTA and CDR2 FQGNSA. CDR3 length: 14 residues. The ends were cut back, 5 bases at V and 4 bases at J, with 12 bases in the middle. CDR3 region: CASSQGPTYNEQFF. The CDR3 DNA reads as TGTGCCAGCAGCCAGGGACCGACTTACAATGAGCAGTTCTTC.

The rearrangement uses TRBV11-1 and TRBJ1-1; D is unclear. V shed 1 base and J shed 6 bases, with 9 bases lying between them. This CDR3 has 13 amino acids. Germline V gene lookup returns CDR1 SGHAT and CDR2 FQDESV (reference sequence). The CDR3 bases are TGTGCCAGCAGCTTAGAAACTCGATCTGAAGCTTTCTTT. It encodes CASSLETRSEAFF.

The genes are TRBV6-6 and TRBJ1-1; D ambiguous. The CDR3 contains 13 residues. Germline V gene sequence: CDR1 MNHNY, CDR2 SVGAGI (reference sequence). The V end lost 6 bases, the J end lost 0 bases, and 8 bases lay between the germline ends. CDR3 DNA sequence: TGTGCCAGCAGGATGACCTTGAACACTGAAGCTTTCTTT. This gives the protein CASRMTLNTEAFF.

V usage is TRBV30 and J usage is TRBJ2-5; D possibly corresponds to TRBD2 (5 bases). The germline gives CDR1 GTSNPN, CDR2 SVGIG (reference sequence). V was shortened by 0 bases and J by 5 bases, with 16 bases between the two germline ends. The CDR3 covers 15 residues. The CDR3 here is CAWSVLAGPQETQYF. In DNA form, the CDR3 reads TGTGCCTGGAGTGTACTGGCGGGTCCCCAGGAGACCCAGTACTTC.

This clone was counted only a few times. The CDR3 DNA follows: TGTGCCTGGAGACAGGGTGCGGCCTATGGCTACACCTTC. This encodes CAWRQGAAYGYTF. The rearrangement links TRBV30 to TRBJ1-2; maybe TRBD1 (6 bases). CDR1 is GTSNPN and CDR2 is SVGIG in the germline V gene (reference sequence). V lost 3 bases, J lost 4 bases, and 12 bases lay in between. The CDR3 has 13 residues.

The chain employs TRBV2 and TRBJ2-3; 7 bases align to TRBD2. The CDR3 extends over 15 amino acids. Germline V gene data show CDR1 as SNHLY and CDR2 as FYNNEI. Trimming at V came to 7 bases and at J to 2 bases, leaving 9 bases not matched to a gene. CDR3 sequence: CASTPTSVSTDTQYF. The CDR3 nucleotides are TGTGCCAGCACTCCCACTAGCGTCTCCACAGATACGCAGTATTTT.

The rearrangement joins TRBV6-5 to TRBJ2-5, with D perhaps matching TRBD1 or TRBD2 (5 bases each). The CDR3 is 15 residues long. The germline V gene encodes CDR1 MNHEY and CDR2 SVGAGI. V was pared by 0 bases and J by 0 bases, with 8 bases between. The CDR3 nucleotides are TGTGCCAGCAGTTACTCCGGGGCAAACCAAGAGACCCAGTACTTC. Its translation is CASSYSGANQETQYF.

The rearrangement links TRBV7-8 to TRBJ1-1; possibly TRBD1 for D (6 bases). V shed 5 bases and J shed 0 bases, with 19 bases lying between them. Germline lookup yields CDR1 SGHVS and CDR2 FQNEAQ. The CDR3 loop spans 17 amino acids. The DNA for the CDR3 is TGTGCCAGCAGCCCTAGGGGGGGCAGGGTCATGAACACTGAAGCTTTCTTT. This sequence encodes CASSPRGGRVMNTEAFF.

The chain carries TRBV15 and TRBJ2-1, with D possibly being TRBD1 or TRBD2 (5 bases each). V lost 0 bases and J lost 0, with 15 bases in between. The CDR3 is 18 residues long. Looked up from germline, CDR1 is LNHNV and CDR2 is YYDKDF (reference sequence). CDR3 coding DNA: TGTGCCACCAGCAGAGATAGAGGTCGTGGGGGCTCCTACAATGAGCAGTTCTTC. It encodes CATSRDRGRGGSYNEQFF.

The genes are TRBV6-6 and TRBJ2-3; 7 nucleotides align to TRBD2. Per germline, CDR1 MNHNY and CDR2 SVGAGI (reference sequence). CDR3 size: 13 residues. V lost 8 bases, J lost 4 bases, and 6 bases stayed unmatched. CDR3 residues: CASVSGYADTQYF. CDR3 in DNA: TGTGCCAGCGTTAGCGGGTATGCAGATACGCAGTATTTT.

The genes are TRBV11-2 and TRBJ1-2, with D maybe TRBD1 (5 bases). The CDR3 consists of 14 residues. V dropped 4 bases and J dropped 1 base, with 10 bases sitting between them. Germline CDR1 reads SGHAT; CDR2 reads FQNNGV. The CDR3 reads CASSSGHNNYGYTF. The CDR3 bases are TGTGCCAGCAGCTCCGGACACAATAACTATGGCTACACCTTC. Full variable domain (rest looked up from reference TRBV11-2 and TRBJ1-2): EAGVAQSPRYKIIEKRQSVAFWCNPISGHATLYWYQQILGQGPKLLIQFQNNGVVDDSQLPKDRFSAERLKGVDSTLKIQPAKLEDSAVYLCASSSGHNNYGYTFGSGTRLTVV.

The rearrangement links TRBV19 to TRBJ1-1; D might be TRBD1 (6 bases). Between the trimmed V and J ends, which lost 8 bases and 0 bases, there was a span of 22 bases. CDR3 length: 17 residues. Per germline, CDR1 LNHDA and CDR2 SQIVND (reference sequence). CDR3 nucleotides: TGTGCCAGTGGGACAAACAGGGCCGGAGGCATGAACACTGAAGCTTTCTTT. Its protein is CASGTNRAGGMNTEAFF. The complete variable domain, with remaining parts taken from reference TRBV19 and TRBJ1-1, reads DGGITQSPKYLFRKEGQNVTLSCEQNLNHDAMYWYRQDPGQGLRLIYYSQIVNDFQKGDIAEGYSVSREKKESFPLTVTSAQKNPTAFYLCASGTNRAGGMNTEAFFGQGTRLTVV.

The CDR3: CASSLPTVTGNTIYF. The CDR3 DNA reads as TGTGCCAGCAGTTTACCGACAGTGACTGGAAACACCATATATTTT. The chain uses TRBV28 and TRBJ1-3; TRBD1 might be the D (5 bases). CDR1 MDHEN and CDR2 SYDVKM come from the germline V gene. Trimming removed 2 bases at V and 2 bases at J, with 10 bases between. CDR3 size: 15 residues.

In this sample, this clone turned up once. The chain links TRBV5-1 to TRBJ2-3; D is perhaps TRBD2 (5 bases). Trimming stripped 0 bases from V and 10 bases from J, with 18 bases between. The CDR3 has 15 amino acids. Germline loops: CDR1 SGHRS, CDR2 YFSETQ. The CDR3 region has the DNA TGCGCCAGCAGCTTGGCCGGGCCTGACCGGGATCCGCAGTATTTT. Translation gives CASSLAGPDRDPQYF.

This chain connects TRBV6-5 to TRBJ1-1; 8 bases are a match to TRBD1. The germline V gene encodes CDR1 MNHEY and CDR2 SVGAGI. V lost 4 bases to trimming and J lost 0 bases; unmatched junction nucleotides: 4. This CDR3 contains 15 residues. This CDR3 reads CASSWDRRLNTEAFF. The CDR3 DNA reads TGTGCCAGCAGTTGGGACAGGCGACTGAACACTGAAGCTTTCTTT.

DNA of the CDR3: TGTGCCAGCAGCCCTAACCGGCTTAGTCAGCCCCAGCATTTT. Translated, it gives CASSPNRLSQPQHF. The chain carries TRBV27 and TRBJ1-5; D unresolved. The germline gives CDR1 MNHEY, CDR2 SMNVEV (reference sequence). Trimming took off 6 bases at V and 6 bases at J, with 15 bases between the two ends. CDR3 length equals 14 residues.

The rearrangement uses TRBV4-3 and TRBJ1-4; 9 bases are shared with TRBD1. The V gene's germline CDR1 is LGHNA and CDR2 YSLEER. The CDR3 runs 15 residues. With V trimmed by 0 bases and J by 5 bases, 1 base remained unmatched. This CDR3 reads CASSQEGQGNEKLFF. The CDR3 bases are TGCGCCAGCAGCCAAGAGGGACAGGGAAATGAAAAACTGTTTTTT.

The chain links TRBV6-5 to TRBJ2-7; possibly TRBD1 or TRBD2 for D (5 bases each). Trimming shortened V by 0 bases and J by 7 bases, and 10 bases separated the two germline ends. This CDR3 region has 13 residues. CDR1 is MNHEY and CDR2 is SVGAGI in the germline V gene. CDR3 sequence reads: CASSYSRGQEQYF. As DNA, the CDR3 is TGTGCCAGCAGTTACTCCCGGGGCCAGGAGCAGTACTTC.

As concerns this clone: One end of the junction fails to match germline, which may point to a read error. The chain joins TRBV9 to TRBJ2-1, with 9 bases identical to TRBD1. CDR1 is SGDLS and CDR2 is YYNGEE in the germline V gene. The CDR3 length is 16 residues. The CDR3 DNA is TGTGCCAGCAGCTTCTTAGGACAGGGGAGTGGCAATAAGCAGTTCTTC. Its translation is CASSFLGQGSGNKQFF. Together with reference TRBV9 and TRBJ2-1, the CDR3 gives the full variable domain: DSGVTQTPKHLITATGQRVTLRCSPRSGDLSVYWYQQSLDQGLQFLIQYYNGEERAKGNILERFSAQQFPDLHSELNLSSLELGDSALYFCASSFLGQGSGNKQFFGPGTRLTVL.